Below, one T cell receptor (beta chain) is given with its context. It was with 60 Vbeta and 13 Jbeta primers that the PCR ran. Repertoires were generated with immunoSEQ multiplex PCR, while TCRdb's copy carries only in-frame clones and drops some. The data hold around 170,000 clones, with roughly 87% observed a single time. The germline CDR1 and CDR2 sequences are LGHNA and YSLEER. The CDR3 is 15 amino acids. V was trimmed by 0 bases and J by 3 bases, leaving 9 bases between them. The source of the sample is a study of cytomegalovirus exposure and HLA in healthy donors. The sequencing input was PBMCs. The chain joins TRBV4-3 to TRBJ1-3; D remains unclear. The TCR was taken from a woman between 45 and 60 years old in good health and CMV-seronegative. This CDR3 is CASSQDPFIGNTIYF. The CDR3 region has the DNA TGCGCCAGCAGCCAAGATCCGTTTATTGGAAACACCATATATTTT.